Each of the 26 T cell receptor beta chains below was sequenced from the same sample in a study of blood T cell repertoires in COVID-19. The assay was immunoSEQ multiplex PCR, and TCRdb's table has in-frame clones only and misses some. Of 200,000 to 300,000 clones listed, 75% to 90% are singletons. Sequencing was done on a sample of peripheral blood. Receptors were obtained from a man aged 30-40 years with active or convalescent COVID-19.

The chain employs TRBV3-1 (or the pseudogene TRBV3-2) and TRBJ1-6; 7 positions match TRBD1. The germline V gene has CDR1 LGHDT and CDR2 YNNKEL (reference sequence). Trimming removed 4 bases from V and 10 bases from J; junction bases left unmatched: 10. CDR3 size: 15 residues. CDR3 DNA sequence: TGTGCCAGCAGCCCGCGGGACAGTTCGAACTCACCCCTCCACTTT. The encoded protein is CASSPRDSSNSPLHF.

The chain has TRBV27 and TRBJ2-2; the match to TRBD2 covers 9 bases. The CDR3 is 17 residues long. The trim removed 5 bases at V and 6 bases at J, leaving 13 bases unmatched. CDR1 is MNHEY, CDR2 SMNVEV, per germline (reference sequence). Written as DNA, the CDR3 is TGTGCCAGCAGTCCCTCCTATGGGCGGGGGGGCTCCGGGGAGCTGTTTTTT. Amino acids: CASSPSYGRGGSGELFF.

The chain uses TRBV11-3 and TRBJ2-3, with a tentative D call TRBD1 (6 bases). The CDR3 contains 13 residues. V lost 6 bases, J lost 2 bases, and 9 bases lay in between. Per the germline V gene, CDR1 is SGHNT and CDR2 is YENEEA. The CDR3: CASSRDNTDTQYF. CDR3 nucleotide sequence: TGTGCCAGCAGTCGGGACAACACAGATACGCAGTATTTT.

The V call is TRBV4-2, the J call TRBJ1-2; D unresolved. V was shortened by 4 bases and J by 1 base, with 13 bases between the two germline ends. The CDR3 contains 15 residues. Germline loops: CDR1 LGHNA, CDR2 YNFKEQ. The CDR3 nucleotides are TGTGCCAGCAGCCGAGACGGAGTTGGTAACTATGGCTACACCTTC. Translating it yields CASSRDGVGNYGYTF.

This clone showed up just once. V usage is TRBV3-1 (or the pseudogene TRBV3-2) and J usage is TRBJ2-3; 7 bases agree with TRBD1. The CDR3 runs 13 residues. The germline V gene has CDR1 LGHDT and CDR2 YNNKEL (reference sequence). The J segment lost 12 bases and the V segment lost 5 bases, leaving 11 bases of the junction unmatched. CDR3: CASSFRQGHLQYF. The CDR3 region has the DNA TGTGCCAGCAGCTTTAGACAGGGCCACCTTCAGTATTTT.

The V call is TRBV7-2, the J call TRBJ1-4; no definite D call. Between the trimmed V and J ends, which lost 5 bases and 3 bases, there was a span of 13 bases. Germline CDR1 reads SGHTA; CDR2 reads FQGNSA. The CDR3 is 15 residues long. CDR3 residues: CASSLDGKANEKLFF. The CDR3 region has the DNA TGTGCCAGCAGCCTAGACGGGAAGGCTAATGAAAAACTGTTTTTT.

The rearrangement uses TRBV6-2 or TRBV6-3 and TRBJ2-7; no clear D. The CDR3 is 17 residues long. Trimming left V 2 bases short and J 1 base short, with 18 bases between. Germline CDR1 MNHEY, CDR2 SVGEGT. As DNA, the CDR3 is TGTGCCAGCAGTTACCCCCCTAGTGGTGTGAGGTCCTACGAGCAGTACTTC. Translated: CASSYPPSGVRSYEQYF.

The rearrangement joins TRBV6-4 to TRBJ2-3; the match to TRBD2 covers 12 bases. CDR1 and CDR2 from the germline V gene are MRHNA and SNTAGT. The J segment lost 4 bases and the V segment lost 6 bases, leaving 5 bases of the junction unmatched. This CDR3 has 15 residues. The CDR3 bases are TGTGCCAGCAGCTTTCTAGCGGGGGGGCCAGATACGCAGTATTTT. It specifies CASSFLAGGPDTQYF.

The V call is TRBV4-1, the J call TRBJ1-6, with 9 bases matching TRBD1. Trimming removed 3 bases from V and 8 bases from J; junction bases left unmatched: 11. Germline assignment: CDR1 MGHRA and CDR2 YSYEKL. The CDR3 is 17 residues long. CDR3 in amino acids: CASSHTSEQGADSPLHF. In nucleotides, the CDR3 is TGCGCCAGCAGCCACACCAGCGAACAGGGGGCAGATTCACCCCTCCACTTT.

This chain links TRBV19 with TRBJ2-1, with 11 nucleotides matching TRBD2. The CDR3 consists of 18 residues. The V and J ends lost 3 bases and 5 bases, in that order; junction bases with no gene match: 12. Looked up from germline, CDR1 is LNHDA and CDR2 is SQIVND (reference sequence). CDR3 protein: CASSIALAGGRGDNEQFF. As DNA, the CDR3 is TGTGCCAGTAGTATCGCTCTAGCGGGGGGACGGGGCGACAATGAGCAGTTCTTC.

The CDR3 nucleotides read TGTGCCAGCAGCTTAGTTTACGGACAGGGTCCTCGCAATGAGCAGTTCTTC. The encoded protein is CASSLVYGQGPRNEQFF. V is TRBV11-3 and J is TRBJ2-1; 8 positions match TRBD1. This CDR3 contains 17 residues. V was clipped by 1 base and J by 6 bases; unmatched bases: 11. Germline CDR1 SGHNT, CDR2 YENEEA.

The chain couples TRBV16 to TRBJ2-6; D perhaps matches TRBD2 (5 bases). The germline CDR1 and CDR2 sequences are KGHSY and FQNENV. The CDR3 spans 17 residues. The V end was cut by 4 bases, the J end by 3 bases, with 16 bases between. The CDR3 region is CASSPTVPGVGANVLTF. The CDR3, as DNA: TGTGCCAGCAGCCCAACCGTCCCCGGGGTTGGGGCCAACGTCCTGACTTTC.

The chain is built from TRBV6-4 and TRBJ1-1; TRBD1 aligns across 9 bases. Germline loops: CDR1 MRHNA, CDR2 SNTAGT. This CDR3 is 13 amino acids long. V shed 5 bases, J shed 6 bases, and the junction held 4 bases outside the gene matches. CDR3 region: CASSRDREAEAFF. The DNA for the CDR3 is TGTGCCAGCAGTAGGGACAGGGAGGCTGAAGCTTTCTTT.

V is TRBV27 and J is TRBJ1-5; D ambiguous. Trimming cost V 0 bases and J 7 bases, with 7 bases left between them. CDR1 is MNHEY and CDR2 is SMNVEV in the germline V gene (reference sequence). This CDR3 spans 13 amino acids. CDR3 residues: CASSLSSVQPQHF. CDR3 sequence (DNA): TGTGCCAGCAGTTTATCGAGTGTACAGCCCCAGCATTTT.

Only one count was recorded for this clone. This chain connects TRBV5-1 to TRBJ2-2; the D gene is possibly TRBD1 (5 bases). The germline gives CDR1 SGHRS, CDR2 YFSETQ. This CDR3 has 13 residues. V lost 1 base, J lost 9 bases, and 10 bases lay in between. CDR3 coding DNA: TGCGCCAGCAGCTTGATTCTGGACAGGGAGCTGTTTTTT. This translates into CASSLILDRELFF.

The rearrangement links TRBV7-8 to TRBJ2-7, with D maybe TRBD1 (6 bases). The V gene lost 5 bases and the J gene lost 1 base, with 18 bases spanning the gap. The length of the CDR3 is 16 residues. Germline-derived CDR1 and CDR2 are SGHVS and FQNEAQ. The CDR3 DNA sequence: TGTGCCAGCAGCACCGCCAGACAGGAGCTATCCTACGAGCAGTACTTC. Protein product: CASSTARQELSYEQYF.

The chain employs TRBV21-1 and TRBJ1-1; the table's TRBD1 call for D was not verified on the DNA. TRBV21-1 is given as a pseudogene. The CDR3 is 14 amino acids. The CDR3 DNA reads TGTGCCAGCAGGCCACAGGGAAAGGGCACTGAAGCTTTCTTT. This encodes CASRPQGKGTEAFF.

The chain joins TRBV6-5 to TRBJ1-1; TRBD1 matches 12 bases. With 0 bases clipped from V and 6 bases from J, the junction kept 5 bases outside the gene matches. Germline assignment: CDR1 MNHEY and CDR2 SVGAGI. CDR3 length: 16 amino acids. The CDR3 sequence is CASSYSGQGASSEAFF. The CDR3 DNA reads TGTGCCAGCAGTTACTCGGGACAGGGGGCTTCGTCTGAAGCTTTCTTT.

CDR3 nucleotide sequence: TGTGCCAGCAGCCAGGTCTCCGATTACAATGAGCAGTTCTTC. This translates into CASSQVSDYNEQFF. The V gene is TRBV11-3, the J gene TRBJ2-1, with unresolved D. This CDR3 is 14 amino acids long. The germline V gene encodes CDR1 SGHNT and CDR2 YENEEA. Trimming took off 5 bases at V and 4 bases at J, with 12 bases between the two ends. Drawing the rest from reference TRBV11-3 and TRBJ2-1, the complete variable domain is EAGVVQSPRYKIIEKKQPVAFWCNPISGHNTLYWYLQNLGQGPELLIRYENEEAVDDSQLPKDRFSAERLKGVDSTLKIQPAELGDSAVYLCASSQVSDYNEQFFGPGTRLTVL.

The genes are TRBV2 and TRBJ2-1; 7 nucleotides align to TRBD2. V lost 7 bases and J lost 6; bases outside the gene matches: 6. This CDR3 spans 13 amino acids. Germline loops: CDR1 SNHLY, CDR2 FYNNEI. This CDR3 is CASIGLVPNEQFF. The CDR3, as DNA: TGTGCCAGCATCGGACTAGTTCCCAATGAGCAGTTCTTC. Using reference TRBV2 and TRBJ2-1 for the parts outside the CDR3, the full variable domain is EPEVTQTPSHQVTQMGQEVILRCVPISNHLYFYWYRQILGQKVEFLVSFYNNEISEKSEIFDDQFSVERPDGSNFTLKIRSTKLEDSAMYFCASIGLVPNEQFFGPGTRLTVL.

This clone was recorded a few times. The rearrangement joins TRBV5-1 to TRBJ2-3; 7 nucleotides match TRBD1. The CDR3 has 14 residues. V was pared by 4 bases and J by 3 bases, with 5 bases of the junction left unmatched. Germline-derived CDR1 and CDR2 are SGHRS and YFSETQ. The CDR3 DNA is TGCGCCAGCAGCCAGGGACAGTTGACAGATACGCAGTATTTT. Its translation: CASSQGQLTDTQYF.

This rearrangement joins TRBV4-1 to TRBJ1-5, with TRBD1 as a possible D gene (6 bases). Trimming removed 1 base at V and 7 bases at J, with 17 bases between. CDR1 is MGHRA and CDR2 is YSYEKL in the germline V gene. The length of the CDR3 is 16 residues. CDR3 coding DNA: TGCGCCAGCAGCCAAGTTATGTTAGGGGGGGACCAGCCCCAGCATTTT. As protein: CASSQVMLGGDQPQHF.

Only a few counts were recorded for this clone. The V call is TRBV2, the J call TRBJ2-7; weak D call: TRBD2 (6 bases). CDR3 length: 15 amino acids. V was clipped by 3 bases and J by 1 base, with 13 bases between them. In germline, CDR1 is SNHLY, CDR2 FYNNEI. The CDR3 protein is CASSDRTAGSYEQYF. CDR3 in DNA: TGTGCCAGCAGTGATCGGACTGCGGGATCCTACGAGCAGTACTTC.

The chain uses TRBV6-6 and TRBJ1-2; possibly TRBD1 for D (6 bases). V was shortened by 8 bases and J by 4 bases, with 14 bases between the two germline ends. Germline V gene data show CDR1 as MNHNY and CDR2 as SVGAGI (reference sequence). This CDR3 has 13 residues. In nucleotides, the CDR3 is TGTGCCAGCGGAGGGGGGGGAGGCTATGGCTACACCTTC. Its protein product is CASGGGGGYGYTF.

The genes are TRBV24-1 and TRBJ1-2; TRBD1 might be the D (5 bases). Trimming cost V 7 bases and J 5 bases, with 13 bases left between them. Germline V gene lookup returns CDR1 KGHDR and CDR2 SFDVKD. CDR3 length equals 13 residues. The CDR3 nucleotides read TGTGCCACCAGAGCCAGACAGAAATATGGCTACACCTTC. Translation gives CATRARQKYGYTF.

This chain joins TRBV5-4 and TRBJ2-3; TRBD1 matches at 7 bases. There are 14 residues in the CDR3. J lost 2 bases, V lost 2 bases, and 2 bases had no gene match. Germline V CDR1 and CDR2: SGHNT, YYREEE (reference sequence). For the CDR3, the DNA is TGTGCCAGCAGCTTTGGACAGGCCACAGATACGCAGTATTTT. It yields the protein CASSFGQATDTQYF.